This record looks at one TCR beta chain sequence and its context. V lost 2 bases, J lost 4 bases, and 5 bases stayed unmatched. CDR3 length: 15 residues. The germline gives CDR1 SGDLS, CDR2 YYNGEE. The protocol was immunoSEQ multiplex PCR, while the TCRdb copy is restricted to in-frame clones and leaves out a portion. In the table there are about 27,000 clones, 80% to 85% of which are singletons. Enrollment shut out patients with autoimmune disease history or systemic immunosuppression. This entry comes from a study of OX40 agonist ivuxolimab in advanced cancers. The sample consisted of CD4+ or CD8+ T cells sorted from blood, taken in a trial of the OX40 agonist ivuxolimab. The V call is TRBV9, the J call TRBJ1-2; 10 bases are a match to TRBD1. This sequence originates from an adult with an advanced solid tumor such as melanoma, head and neck, liver or kidney cancer. CDR3 region: CASSVSGTGVYGYTF. CDR3 nucleotide sequence: TGTGCCAGCAGCGTTTCCGGGACAGGGGTCTATGGCTACACCTTC.